The next 24 T cell receptor beta chains were all read from a single sample in a study of blood T cell repertoires in COVID-19. The repertoire was sequenced with immunoSEQ multiplex PCR; TCRdb's copy has only in-frame clones and lacks some. This sample has 30,000 to 35,000 clones, with 80% to 90% found just once. The sample was peripheral blood. These receptors were collected from a man aged 55 to 69 with active COVID-19.

This clone was counted once. DNA for the CDR3: TGTGCCAGCAGTTTATCGGCTACAGGGTACGGTGAAGCTTTCTTT. Protein: CASSLSATGYGEAFF. The chain is built from TRBV28 and TRBJ1-1; the D gene is possibly TRBD1 (6 bases). The CDR3 has 15 amino acids. V was trimmed by 1 base and J by 7 bases, leaving 16 bases between them. The germline V gene has CDR1 MDHEN and CDR2 SYDVKM. Supplemented by reference TRBV28 and TRBJ1-1, the full variable domain reads DVKVTQSSRYLVKRTGEKVFLECVQDMDHENMFWYRQDPGLGLRLIYFSYDVKMKEKGDIPEGYSVSREKKERFSLILESASTNQTSMYLCASSLSATGYGEAFFGQGTRLTVV.

This chain links TRBV21-1 with TRBJ2-7; TRBD2, the table's D call, was not compared with the DNA. TRBV21-1 is a pseudogene. This CDR3 comprises 16 residues. CDR3 sequence (DNA): TGTGCCAGCAGCAACGGACTAGCGGGAGGGCCGGGGGAGCAGTACTTC. It encodes CASSNGLAGGPGEQYF.

V and J are TRBV2 and TRBJ2-1; 7 nucleotides line up with TRBD2. V was clipped by 1 base and J by 5 bases; unmatched bases: 11. The CDR3 sequence is 17 residues long. Germline V gene data show CDR1 as SNHLY and CDR2 as FYNNEI. The CDR3 bases are TGTGCCAGCAGTGAAGGGAGGGAGGGGTGGACGGACAATGAGCAGTTCTTC. This sequence encodes CASSEGREGWTDNEQFF.

The chain couples TRBV4-1 to TRBJ1-5; D uncertain. Germline V lookup: CDR1 MGHRA, CDR2 YSYEKL. The ends were cut back, 1 base at V and 4 bases at J, with 5 bases in the middle. This CDR3 comprises 13 residues. The CDR3 bases are TGCGCCAGCAGCCAAGGTAGAAATCAGCCCCAGCATTTT. Its translation: CASSQGRNQPQHF.

This chain joins TRBV27 and TRBJ1-2; possibly TRBD1 for D (6 bases). V was trimmed by 0 bases and J by 4 bases, leaving 9 bases between them. The CDR3 extends over 14 amino acids. Per the germline V gene, CDR1 is MNHEY and CDR2 is SMNVEV (reference sequence). For the CDR3, the DNA is TGTGCCAGCAGTTTATCCGCGGACAGCTATGGCTACACCTTC. Its protein product is CASSLSADSYGYTF.

This clone has more than one count but fewer than ten. This chain joins TRBV27 and TRBJ2-3; 7 nucleotides match TRBD2. The V gene's germline CDR1 is MNHEY and CDR2 SMNVEV (reference sequence). J gave up 2 bases and V 6 bases, and 5 bases lay outside the gene matches. The CDR3 sequence is 14 residues long. The CDR3 DNA sequence: TGTGCCAGCAGGAGCCTAGCGGCCACAGATACGCAGTATTTT. This codes for CASRSLAATDTQYF.

V is TRBV6-2 or TRBV6-3 and J is TRBJ2-7; 12 bases are a match to TRBD1. The CDR3 has 16 amino acids. Trimming cost V 4 bases and J 2 bases; bases outside gene matches: 6. Looked up from germline, CDR1 is MNHEY and CDR2 is SVGEGT. CDR3 amino acids: CASSSTGTGGPYEQYF. The CDR3 DNA follows: TGTGCCAGCAGTTCCACCGGGACAGGGGGCCCCTACGAGCAGTACTTC.

This clone was seen a single time. The V and J genes are TRBV14 and TRBJ1-1, with 8 bases matching TRBD1. The CDR3 is 14 amino acids. V shed 4 bases, J shed 6 bases, and the junction held 7 bases outside the gene matches. Germline CDR1 is SGHDN and CDR2 is FVKESK. The CDR3 is CASSPKTGVSEAFF. Here the CDR3 DNA reads TGTGCCAGCAGCCCCAAGACAGGGGTCTCTGAAGCTTTCTTT.

This chain joins TRBV5-5 and TRBJ1-2; 7 bases map to TRBD1. This CDR3 has 13 amino acids. V shed 2 bases and J 7 bases; nucleotides not matched to a gene: 5. The V gene's germline CDR1 is SGHKS and CDR2 YYEKEE (reference sequence). This CDR3 reads CASSLEGARGYTF. CDR3 in DNA: TGTGCCAGCAGCTTAGAGGGGGCGCGTGGCTACACCTTC.

DNA of the CDR3: TGTGCCAGCAGTTCTTCTAGCGCGCATACAGATACGCAGTATTTT. Protein product: CASSSSSAHTDTQYF. The chain couples TRBV28 to TRBJ2-3; weak D call: TRBD2 (6 bases). CDR3 length: 15 residues. CDR1 is MDHEN and CDR2 is SYDVKM in the germline V gene. The ends were cut back, 4 bases at V and 3 bases at J, with 14 bases in the middle. Full variable domain (remainder filled in from reference TRBV28 and TRBJ2-3): DVKVTQSSRYLVKRTGEKVFLECVQDMDHENMFWYRQDPGLGLRLIYFSYDVKMKEKGDIPEGYSVSREKKERFSLILESASTNQTSMYLCASSSSSAHTDTQYFGPGTRLTVL.

The chain combines TRBV7-6 with TRBJ2-2, with 8 bases identical to TRBD2. This CDR3 region has 18 residues. Trimming removed 1 base from V and 5 bases from J; junction bases left unmatched: 12. Germline CDR1 SGHVS, CDR2 FNYEAQ. The DNA for the CDR3 is TGTGCCAGCAGCTTAGAGCCCTGGGCTAGCGGGCCGACCGGGGAGCTGTTTTTT. Translating it yields CASSLEPWASGPTGELFF.

The chain combines TRBV5-6 with TRBJ2-7, with 7 nucleotides matching TRBD2. The CDR3 loop spans 15 amino acids. Losses at the gene ends were 0 bases for V and 2 bases for J; bases not matched to a gene: 5. In germline, CDR1 is SGHDT, CDR2 YYEEEE. The CDR3 here is CASSLALADPYEQYF. CDR3 DNA sequence: TGTGCCAGCAGCTTGGCCCTAGCGGATCCCTACGAGCAGTACTTC.

The genes are TRBV11-3 and TRBJ2-1, with D possibly TRBD2 on 6 matching bases. The germline CDR1 and CDR2 sequences are SGHNT and YENEEA. This CDR3 is built from 13 residues. Trimming removed 5 bases from V and 7 bases from J, with 12 bases in between. The CDR3 bases are TGTGCCAGCAGCACGGGACTGATGAATGAGCAGTTCTTC. Protein: CASSTGLMNEQFF.

The V and J genes are TRBV27 and TRBJ2-6; the match to TRBD2 covers 8 bases. The CDR3 runs to 18 residues. Germline trimming cut 6 bases from V and 0 bases from J; bases unmatched to any gene: 10. CDR1 is MNHEY, CDR2 SMNVEV, per germline (reference sequence). The CDR3 reads CASRPGGGWDSGANVLTF. The CDR3 DNA sequence: TGTGCCAGCAGGCCCGGGGGGGGTTGGGACTCTGGGGCCAACGTCCTGACTTTC.

This chain connects TRBV27 to TRBJ2-1; D unclear. The germline V gene encodes CDR1 MNHEY and CDR2 SMNVEV (reference sequence). V was trimmed by 5 bases and J by 6 bases, leaving 5 bases between them. The CDR3 runs to 11 residues. CDR3 protein: CASSILNEQFF. CDR3 sequence (DNA): TGTGCCAGCAGTATACTCAATGAGCAGTTCTTC.

The CDR3 reads CASSQGSSGSTGELFF. CDR3 DNA: TGCGCCAGCAGCCAAGGAAGTAGCGGGAGCACCGGGGAGCTGTTTTTT. The V call is TRBV4-1, the J call TRBJ2-2, with 9 positions matching TRBD2. V dropped 1 base and J dropped 4; count of bases not matched to a gene: 4. CDR3 length: 16 residues. Germline V gives CDR1 MGHRA, CDR2 YSYEKL.

This rearrangement joins TRBV5-1 to TRBJ2-7, with TRBD1 as a possible D gene (5 bases). The V end was cut by 0 bases, the J end by 3 bases, with 7 bases between. This CDR3 has 13 amino acids. Germline CDR1 reads SGHRS; CDR2 reads YFSETQ. CDR3 sequence reads: CASSLGTHYEQYF. CDR3 DNA: TGCGCCAGCAGCTTGGGGACACACTACGAGCAGTACTTC.

The chain combines TRBV7-9 with TRBJ2-5; 7 bases line up with TRBD1. The CDR3 spans 13 residues. The V and J ends lost 6 bases and 3 bases, in that order; junction bases with no gene match: 4. Germline CDR1 and CDR2: SEHNR and FQNEAQ (reference sequence). The CDR3 loop is CASRSTGEETQYF. In DNA, the CDR3 is TGTGCCAGCAGATCAACAGGGGAAGAGACCCAGTACTTC. The full variable domain, with the rest looked up from reference TRBV7-9 and TRBJ2-5, is DTGVSQNPRHKITKRGQNVTFRCDPISEHNRLYWYRQTLGQGPEFLTYFQNEAQLEKSRLLSDRFSAERPKGSFSTLEIQRTEQGDSAMYLCASRSTGEETQYFGPGTRLLVL.

The V gene is TRBV30, the J gene TRBJ2-5; 8 bases map to TRBD1. The CDR3 sequence is 13 residues long. Germline V gene lookup returns CDR1 GTSNPN and CDR2 SVGIG (reference sequence). After removal of 2 bases from V and 5 bases from J, the junction contained 4 bases not matched to a gene. The CDR3 bases are TGTGCCTGGAGTCTCAGGGGGCTGGAGACCCAGTACTTC. The encoded protein is CAWSLRGLETQYF.

The V call is TRBV11-2, the J call TRBJ2-2; tentatively, D is TRBD1 (5 bases). The CDR3 has 15 residues. CDR1 and CDR2 from the germline V gene are SGHAT and FQNNGV. Trimming took off 5 bases at V and 1 base at J, with 11 bases between the two ends. The CDR3 sequence: CASSPTTGNTGELFF. CDR3 in DNA: TGTGCCAGCAGCCCTACCACAGGGAACACCGGGGAGCTGTTTTTT.

The DNA of the CDR3 is TGTGCCAGCAGCTTGGCCGCGACAGATACGCAGTATTTT. Protein: CASSLAATDTQYF. This sequence joins TRBV5-4 and TRBJ2-3; no definite D call. CDR1 is SGHNT and CDR2 is YYREEE in the germline V gene (reference sequence). This CDR3 is 13 amino acids long. Deletions cut 0 bases from V and 3 bases from J, with 5 bases between.

The rearrangement joins TRBV12-3 or TRBV12-4 to TRBJ1-2, with TRBD1 matching over 7 bases. Losses at the gene ends were 5 bases for V and 4 bases for J; bases not matched to a gene: 4. The CDR3 covers 13 residues. DNA of the CDR3: TGTGCCAGCAGTAAGGACAGGAGCTATGGCTACACCTTC. It encodes CASSKDRSYGYTF.

The chain joins TRBV20-1 to TRBJ2-5; D is uncertain. In germline, CDR1 is DFQATT, CDR2 SNEGSKA (reference sequence). This CDR3 has 11 residues. CDR3 sequence reads: CSGSSAETQYF. CDR3 nucleotide sequence: TGCAGCGGTAGCTCGGCAGAGACCCAGTACTTC.

This clone was seen just once. The chain joins TRBV5-5 to TRBJ2-1; TRBD2 aligns across 12 bases. The ends lost 4 bases at V and 7 bases at J; junction bases unmatched: 6. In germline, CDR1 is SGHKS, CDR2 YYEKEE (reference sequence). The CDR3 has 15 amino acids. CDR3 nucleotide sequence: TGTGCCAGCAGCGGGATGACTAGCGGGAGAAATGAGCAGTTCTTC. Protein: CASSGMTSGRNEQFF.